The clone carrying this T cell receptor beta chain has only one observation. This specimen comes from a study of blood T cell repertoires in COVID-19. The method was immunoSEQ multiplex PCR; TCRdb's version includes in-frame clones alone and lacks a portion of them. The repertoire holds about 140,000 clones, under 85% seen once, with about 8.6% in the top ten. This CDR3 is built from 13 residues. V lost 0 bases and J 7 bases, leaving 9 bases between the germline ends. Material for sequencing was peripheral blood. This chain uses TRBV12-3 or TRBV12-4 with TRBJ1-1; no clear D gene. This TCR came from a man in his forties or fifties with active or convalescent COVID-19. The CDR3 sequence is CASSLAEQFEAFF. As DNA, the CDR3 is TGTGCCAGCAGTTTAGCGGAACAGTTTGAAGCTTTCTTT.